A selection of T cell receptor beta chains follows, all from one sample in a study of human T cells and chemical hapten exposure. TCRdb called the RACE reads again in MiXCR, with one record for every CDR3 protein. The data hold 250,000 to 300,000 distinct CDR3 sequences, with approximately 8% observed a single time. This sample comprised whole blood, obtained in connection with sensitization to the hapten diphenylcyclopropenone (DPC). The receptors stem from a man aged 18 to 35 with alopecia areata. Some clones in this sample may be carry-over from other donors' samples. CDR3s include the opening cysteine and the closing phenylalanine or tryptophan.

j_call,v_call,cdr3_aa
TRBJ2-1,TRBV20-1,CSAISGGPYNEQFF
TRBJ2-7,TRBV20-1,CSAIRRTHEQYF
TRBJ2-3,TRBV9,CASSVGEAGGTDTQYF
TRBJ2-7,TRBV6-2/TRBV6-3,CASRILYEQYF
TRBJ1-2,TRBV7-2,CASSSQARQTVNYGYTF
TRBJ2-3,TRBV28,CASSFEGYTQYF
TRBJ2-2,TRBV7-6,CASSLTRDSNTGELFF
TRBJ1-1,TRBV6-4,CASSEGDHTEAFF
TRBJ2-7,TRBV29-1,CSVLQGVSYEQYF
TRBJ2-3,TRBV6-2/TRBV6-3,CASSYPVAWMSTDTQYF
TRBJ1-5,TRBV7-8,CASSSTGVGKQPQHF
TRBJ2-3,TRBV5-1,CASSLVFQRWPDTQYF
TRBJ2-3,TRBV5-6,CASSLVAFTDTQYF
TRBJ2-1,TRBV7-9,CASSPWLDPISNEQFF
TRBJ2-6,TRBV5-5,CASSLVGLAGSGANVLTF
TRBJ2-4,TRBV2,CASSEVSGVNIQYF
TRBJ2-5,TRBV10-3,CAISESNSRVETQYF
TRBJ1-6,TRBV5-5,CASSWGTGNSPLHF
TRBJ2-5,TRBV12-3/TRBV12-4,CASSGNRGIQETQYF
TRBJ2-7,TRBV28,CASSLRPAKGQYF
TRBJ2-1,TRBV7-3,CASSLYGQGGNEQFF
TRBJ1-5,TRBV2,CASSKQGVPNQPQHF
TRBJ1-2,TRBV7-2,CASSQDRGPYGYTF
TRBJ2-2,TRBV7-6,CASSLGTSGGLANTGELFF
TRBJ2-1,TRBV3-1,CASTDSGGAEQFF
TRBJ2-3,TRBV29-1,CSARERGGASTDTQYF
TRBJ1-1,TRBV12-3/TRBV12-4,CASSPATGGYTEAFF
TRBJ1-2,TRBV7-2,CASSLSGDAYGYTF
TRBJ2-3,TRBV24-1,CATSLTDTQYF
TRBJ1-4,TRBV9,CASSVAGGLLFF
TRBJ2-7,TRBV4-3,CASSQDRQGSYEQYF
TRBJ2-1,TRBV7-2,CASSSQGGGREQFF
TRBJ2-7,TRBV5-6,CASSLDRVAYEQYF
TRBJ1-2,TRBV7-6,CASSFTSGNGYTF
TRBJ1-4,TRBV12-3/TRBV12-4,CASSGQQGAKLFF